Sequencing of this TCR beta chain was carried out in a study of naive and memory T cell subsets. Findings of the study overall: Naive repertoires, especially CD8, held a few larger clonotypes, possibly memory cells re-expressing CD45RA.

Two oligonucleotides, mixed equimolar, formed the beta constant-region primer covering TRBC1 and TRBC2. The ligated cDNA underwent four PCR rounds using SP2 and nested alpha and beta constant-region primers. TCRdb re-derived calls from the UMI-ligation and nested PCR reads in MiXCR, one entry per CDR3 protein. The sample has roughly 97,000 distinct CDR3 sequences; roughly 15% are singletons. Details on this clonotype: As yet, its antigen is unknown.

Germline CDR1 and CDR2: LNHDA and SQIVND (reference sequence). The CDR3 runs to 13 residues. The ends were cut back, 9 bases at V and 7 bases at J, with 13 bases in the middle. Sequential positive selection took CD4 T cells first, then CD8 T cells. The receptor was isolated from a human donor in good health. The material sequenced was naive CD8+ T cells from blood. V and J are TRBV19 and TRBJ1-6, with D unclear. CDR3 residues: CASNTIWNSPLHF. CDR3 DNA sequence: TGTGCCAGCAACACGATATGGAATTCACCCCTCCACTTT.